The 18 T cell receptor beta chains below come from one sample, sequenced in a study of identical twins. One entry per CDR3 protein, called by TCRdb with MiXCR from the 5' RACE reads. Of 700,000 to 950,000 distinct CDR3 sequences listed, roughly an eighth are singletons. These sequences were also reported in another study, on yellow fever vaccine responses in identical twins.

Sequenced material: PBMCs. These receptors came from a woman in her late teens or twenties in good health.

This clonotype was counted at least ten times. The chain joins TRBV3-1 to TRBJ2-4; TRBD1 might be the D (5 bases). Per the germline V gene, CDR1 is LGHDT and CDR2 is YNNKEL (reference sequence). V dropped 3 bases and J dropped 0 bases, with 15 bases sitting between them. The length of the CDR3 is 17 residues. This CDR3 is CASSQAIQDPAKNIQYF. CDR3 sequence (DNA): TGTGCCAGCAGCCAGGCAATACAGGACCCAGCCAAAAACATTCAGTACTTC.

This clonotype was seen a few times. V gene TRBV2 combines with J gene TRBJ2-7; D tentatively reads TRBD1 or TRBD2 (5 bases each). CDR1 and CDR2 (germline): SNHLY, FYNNEI. The V gene lost 8 bases and the J gene lost 3 bases, with 20 bases spanning the gap. The CDR3 length is 15 residues. The CDR3 DNA follows: TGTGCCAGCTATGGTTCAGGGCTACGGGGCTACGAGCAGTACTTC. It is translated as CASYGSGLRGYEQYF.

This clonotype was seen only a few times. This sequence joins TRBV7-8 and TRBJ2-5; D not certain. Looked up from germline, CDR1 is SGHVS and CDR2 is FQNEAQ. The length of the CDR3 is 14 residues. Between the trimmed V and J ends, which lost 0 bases and 5 bases, there was a span of 10 bases. The CDR3 region is CASSLAGFAETQYF. The DNA for the CDR3 is TGTGCCAGCAGCTTAGCGGGCTTCGCGGAGACCCAGTACTTC.

This clonotype has ten or more counts. V and J are TRBV5-1 and TRBJ2-3; tentative D call: TRBD1 (6 bases). Trimming took 4 bases from V and 2 from J, leaving 14 bases between them. Germline V CDR1 and CDR2: SGHRS, YFSETQ. The length of the CDR3 is 15 residues. As DNA, the CDR3 is TGCGCCAGCAGCAGGCGGACAGCAGACACAGATACGCAGTATTTT. Its translation: CASSRRTADTDTQYF.

Here the CDR3 reads CASSFGGGGSPLHF. Written as DNA, the CDR3 is TGTGCCAGCAGTTTTGGGGGGGGAGGTTCACCCCTCCACTTT. The rearrangement joins TRBV12-3 or TRBV12-4 to TRBJ1-6; TRBD1 might be the D (5 bases). This CDR3 is built from 14 residues. V was clipped by 3 bases and J by 9 bases, with 12 bases between them.

Here the CDR3 DNA reads TGTGCCACCAGTGATTTGCGGGGGCGCACAGATACGCAGTATTTT. Its protein is CATSDLRGRTDTQYF. The chain is built from TRBV24-1 and TRBJ2-3; D may match TRBD1 or TRBD2 (6 bases each). Trimming shortened V by 0 bases and J by 1 base, and 7 bases separated the two germline ends. Per germline, CDR1 KGHDR and CDR2 SFDVKD. This CDR3 is built from 15 residues.

This clonotype showed up just a few times. The chain combines TRBV6-5 with TRBJ2-5; the D call may be TRBD1 or TRBD2 (5 bases each). Per the germline V gene, CDR1 is MNHEY and CDR2 is SVGAGI. Trimming left V 0 bases short and J 1 base short, with 9 bases between. This CDR3 region has 15 residues. CDR3 in DNA: TGTGCCAGCAGTTACTCTGGGGGTTTCCAAGAGACCCAGTACTTC. As protein: CASSYSGGFQETQYF.

This clonotype occurred many times. This chain links TRBV7-9 with TRBJ2-7; D might be TRBD1 (5 bases). The V gene's germline CDR1 is SEHNR and CDR2 FQNEAQ (reference sequence). There are 14 residues in the CDR3. Trimming stripped 1 base from V and 3 bases from J, with 10 bases between. DNA for the CDR3: TGTGCCAGCAGCTTAGAAGGACATCTCTACGAGCAGTACGTC. Protein sequence: CASSLEGHLYEQYV.

V usage is TRBV6-6 and J usage is TRBJ1-2; D possibly corresponds to TRBD1 (5 bases). The CDR3 loop spans 12 amino acids. Trimming removed 5 bases from V and 5 bases from J, with 9 bases in between. Germline V CDR1 and CDR2: MNHNY, SVGAGI (reference sequence). CDR3 residues: CASSMTAYGYTF. In DNA, the CDR3 is TGTGCCAGCAGTATGACAGCTTATGGCTACACCTTC.

The rearrangement links TRBV7-8 to TRBJ2-4; possibly TRBD1 for D (5 bases). This CDR3 spans 15 amino acids. Germline lookup yields CDR1 SGHVS and CDR2 FQNEAQ. V was clipped by 5 bases and J by 0 bases, with 11 bases between them. This chain's CDR3 is CASSAGSLAKNIQYF. CDR3 DNA sequence: TGTGCCAGCAGCGCAGGGTCTCTAGCCAAAAACATTCAGTACTTC. The whole variable domain, remainder taken from reference TRBV7-8 and TRBJ2-4, is GAGVSQSPRYKVAKRGQDVALRCDPISGHVSLFWYQQALGQGPEFLTYFQNEAQLDKSGLPSDRFFAERPEGSVSTLKIQRTQQEDSAVYLCASSAGSLAKNIQYFGAGTRLSVL.

The V call is TRBV6-1, the J call TRBJ2-1; D possibly corresponds to TRBD2 (6 bases). Trimming took 8 bases from V and 9 from J, leaving 17 bases between them. This CDR3 region has 13 residues. In germline, CDR1 is MNHNS, CDR2 SASEGT. This chain's CDR3 is CASQGSGPSEQFF. DNA for the CDR3: TGTGCCAGCCAGGGTAGCGGTCCAAGTGAGCAGTTCTTC.

The chain is built from TRBV24-1 and TRBJ2-3; D remains ambiguous. Germline V gives CDR1 KGHDR, CDR2 SFDVKD. The CDR3 sequence is 15 residues long. The germline V and J ends were trimmed by 5 bases and 0 bases, with 11 bases remaining between them. CDR3 DNA sequence: TGTGCCACCAGTGGTACGGAACGAAGCACAGATACGCAGTATTTT. This translates into CATSGTERSTDTQYF.

This chain joins TRBV15 and TRBJ1-2; D unresolved. The V end was cut by 3 bases, the J end by 4 bases, with 12 bases between. The germline V gene has CDR1 LNHNV and CDR2 YYDKDF (reference sequence). This CDR3 is built from 14 residues. CDR3 residues: CATSSGNGPYGYTF. The CDR3 DNA sequence: TGTGCCACCAGCAGCGGGAATGGGCCCTATGGCTACACCTTC. Based on the CDR3 plus reference TRBV15 and TRBJ1-2, the full variable domain is DAMVIQNPRYQVTQFGKPVTLSCSQTLNHNVMYWYQQKSSQAPKLLFHYYDKDFNNEADTPDNFQSRRPNTSFCFLDIRSPGLGDTAMYLCATSSGNGPYGYTFGSGTRLTVV.

The rearrangement joins TRBV10-3 to TRBJ2-7, with 9 bases fitting TRBD2. The germline V gene has CDR1 ENHRY and CDR2 SYGVKD. After removal of 6 bases from V and 2 bases from J, the junction contained 5 bases not matched to a gene. This CDR3 is 14 amino acids long. CDR3 coding DNA: TGTGCCATCAGGACTAGCGGCTACACCTACGAGCAGTACTTC. Protein product: CAIRTSGYTYEQYF.

This clonotype was detected a few times. CDR3 sequence (DNA): TGCAGTGCCACCACAGGGATCTACCAAGAGACCCAGTACTTC. Amino acids: CSATTGIYQETQYF. The J gene is TRBJ2-5, the V gene TRBV20-1; tentatively, D is TRBD1 (6 bases). Trimming left V 6 bases short and J 0 bases short, with 14 bases between. Germline values: CDR1 DFQATT, CDR2 SNEGSKA (reference sequence). The CDR3 is 14 amino acids.

This chain links TRBV20-1 with TRBJ2-1; D remains ambiguous. The CDR3 sequence is 13 residues long. Per the germline V gene, CDR1 is DFQATT and CDR2 is SNEGSKA (reference sequence). The V gene lost 7 bases and the J gene lost 6 bases, with 16 bases spanning the gap. The CDR3 loop is CSVISVIGNEQFF. The DNA of the CDR3 is TGCAGTGTTATATCGGTTATAGGCAATGAGCAGTTCTTC.

This clonotype was seen a few times. The chain is built from TRBV20-1 and TRBJ1-1; D may be TRBD1 (5 bases). Trimming left V 0 bases short and J 6 bases short, with 8 bases between. Germline-derived CDR1 and CDR2 are DFQATT and SNEGSKA (reference sequence). The CDR3 is 12 residues long. CDR3 nucleotides: TGCAGTGCTAGAGACGACAGTCCTGAAGCTTTCTTT. It encodes CSARDDSPEAFF.

The rearrangement uses TRBV13 and TRBJ1-5, with D possibly matching TRBD1 (6 bases). Per germline, CDR1 PRHDT and CDR2 FYEKMQ (reference sequence). The CDR3 length is 15 residues. Trimming stripped 4 bases from V and 4 bases from J, with 14 bases between. CDR3 region: CASSSGQNRNQPQHF. In DNA, the CDR3 is TGTGCCAGCAGCTCGGGACAAAATCGAAATCAGCCCCAGCATTTT.